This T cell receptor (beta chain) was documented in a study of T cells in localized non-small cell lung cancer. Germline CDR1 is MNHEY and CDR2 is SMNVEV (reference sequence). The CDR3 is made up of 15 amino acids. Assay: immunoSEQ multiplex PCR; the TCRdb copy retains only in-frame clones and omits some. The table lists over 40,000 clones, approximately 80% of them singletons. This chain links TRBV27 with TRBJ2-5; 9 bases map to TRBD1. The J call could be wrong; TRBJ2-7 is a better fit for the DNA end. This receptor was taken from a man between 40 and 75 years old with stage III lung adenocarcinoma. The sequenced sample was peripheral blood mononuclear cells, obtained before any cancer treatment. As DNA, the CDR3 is TGTGCCAGCAGTTTATCGTGGGGACAGGGTTACGAGCAGTACTTC. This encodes CASSLSWGQGYEQYF.